The rows below give T cell receptor beta chains drawn from one sample of a study of blood T cell repertoires in COVID-19. Assay used: immunoSEQ multiplex PCR; TCRdb lists only in-frame clones, some missing. Of about 68,000 clones in the sample, around three quarters are singletons; the top ten hold around 25%. The sample consisted of peripheral blood. The source is a human donor in a cohort sampled during active COVID-19. The CDR3 runs from the conserved cysteine through the conserved F or W. Each record gives: J gene, D gene, V gene, clone size, CDR3 protein, CDR3 DNA. The D gene is left open where the match is weak. Clone size is not always given. Where it is, it says once, few, many or a class for expanded clones.

>TRBJ1-5|TRBD1|TRBV6-2/TRBV6-3|.
CASSSKTGLGNQPQHF
TGTGCCAGCAGTTCGAAGACAGGGTTAGGCAATCAGCCCCAGCATTTT
>TRBJ2-7|TRBD2|TRBV27|.
CASRGLAGDYEQYF
TGTGCCAGCAGGGGACTAGCGGGGGACTACGAGCAGTACTTC
>TRBJ1-4|TRBD1|TRBV28|.
CASSLGTGEWEKLFF
TGTGCCAGCAGCCTCGGGACAGGGGAGTGGGAAAAACTGTTTTTT
>TRBJ2-7|.|TRBV19|few
CASSNPGGTYVPEQYF
TGTGCCAGTAGTAACCCCGGGGGGACATATGTCCCCGAGCAGTACTTC
>TRBJ1-2|.|TRBV12-3/TRBV12-4|.
CASSSGDGYTF
TGTGCCAGCAGTTCAGGGGATGGCTACACCTTC
>TRBJ2-7|TRBD2|TRBV5-1|many
CASSVAGAQYEQYF
TGCGCCAGCAGCGTAGCGGGAGCCCAGTACGAGCAGTACTTC
>TRBJ2-7|TRBD2|TRBV7-9|.
CASSLRGSGVDEQYF
TGTGCCAGCAGCCTCCGGGGTAGCGGGGTCGACGAGCAGTACTTC
>TRBJ1-5|.|TRBV28|few
CASNTGYYQPQHF
TGTGCCAGCAATACAGGGTATTATCAGCCCCAGCATTTT
>TRBJ1-3|.|TRBV13|.
CASSKNWAENTIYF
TGTGCCAGCAGCAAAAACTGGGCTGAAAACACCATATATTTT
>TRBJ1-5|.|TRBV30|once
CAWCTGSNQPQHF
TGTGCCTGGTGTACAGGGAGCAATCAGCCCCAGCATTTT
>TRBJ1-2|TRBD1|TRBV7-2|.
CASSLEVTGGGYTF
TGTGCCAGCAGCTTAGAAGTGACAGGGGGCGGCTACACCTTC
>TRBJ2-7|TRBD1|TRBV11-2|.
CASSFGTGGRGEQYF
TGTGCCAGCAGCTTTGGGACAGGGGGCCGTGGGGAGCAGTACTTC
>TRBJ1-3|.|TRBV5-5|.
CASSSKKQGGGNTIYF
TGTGCCAGCAGCTCCAAGAAACAGGGCGGAGGAAACACCATATATTTT
>TRBJ2-1|.|TRBV7-6|.
CASSRVAELYNEQFF
TGTGCCAGCAGCCGGGTGGCGGAACTCTACAATGAGCAGTTCTTC
>TRBJ2-5|.|TRBV10-1|.
CASSESTGQETQYF
TGCGCCAGCAGTGAATCTACGGGACAAGAGACCCAGTACTTC
>TRBJ2-2|TRBD1|TRBV5-4|.
CASSMDRGNTGELFF
TGTGCCAGCAGCATGGACAGGGGTAACACCGGGGAGCTGTTTTTT
>TRBJ1-1|TRBD1|TRBV27|.
CASSWTGYGEAFF
TGTGCCAGCAGTTGGACAGGGTACGGTGAAGCTTTCTTT
>TRBJ2-2|TRBD2|TRBV6-2/TRBV6-3|.
CASSYGTSGGAKYTGELFF
TGTGCCAGCAGTTACGGGACTAGCGGGGGAGCAAAGTACACCGGGGAGCTGTTTTTT
>TRBJ1-1|.|TRBV5-4|.
CASSLGGEVAEAFF
TGTGCCAGCAGCTTAGGGGGGGAGGTTGCTGAAGCTTTCTTT
>TRBJ2-5|.|TRBV28|.
CASSEGGETQYF
TGTGCCAGCAGTGAAGGCGGAGAGACCCAGTACTTC
>TRBJ2-1|.|TRBV7-2|.
CASSLSGRTNEQFF
TGTGCCAGCAGCTTATCTGGGAGGACCAATGAGCAGTTCTTC
>TRBJ2-7|.|TRBV19|.
CASSYGRTYEQYF
TGTGCCAGTAGTTACGGCAGGACCTACGAGCAGTACTTC
>TRBJ1-5|.|TRBV19|.
CASSKARGGLGNQPQHF
TGTGCCAGTAGTAAAGCACGGGGAGGACTTGGCAATCAGCCCCAGCATTTT
>TRBJ2-7|TRBD2|TRBV9|.
CASSVGLAGAAGEQYF
TGTGCCAGCAGCGTAGGACTAGCGGGTGCGGCGGGGGAGCAGTACTTC
>TRBJ2-7|.|TRBV3-1/TRBV3-2|few
CASSQDRVGEQYF
TGTGCCAGCAGCCAAGATCGGGTGGGCGAGCAGTACTTC
>TRBJ1-5|.|TRBV7-2|.
CASSLTGKLNQPQHF
TGTGCCAGCAGCTTAACAGGGAAACTCAATCAGCCCCAGCATTTT
>TRBJ1-4|TRBD1|TRBV19|.
CASSRTGPDEKLFF
TGTGCCAGTAGTAGGACAGGGCCGGATGAAAAACTGTTTTTT
>TRBJ1-1|.|TRBV28|.
CASSSKNTEAFF
TGTGCCAGCAGTTCCAAGAACACTGAAGCTTTCTTT
>TRBJ1-5|.|TRBV6-1|.
CASSELPSAGNQPQHF
TGTGCCAGCAGTGAACTGCCGTCCGCGGGCAATCAGCCCCAGCATTTT
>TRBJ2-3|.|TRBV7-2|.
CASSSRRGATSTDTQYF
TGTGCCAGCAGCTCCCGACGGGGGGCAACTAGCACAGATACGCAGTATTTT
>TRBJ2-1|TRBD2|TRBV24-1|.
CATSRAGANEQFF
TGTGCCACCAGTCGAGCGGGAGCCAATGAGCAGTTCTTC
>TRBJ1-1|TRBD1|TRBV30|.
CAWIGTANTEAFF
TGTGCCTGGATCGGGACAGCTAACACTGAAGCTTTCTTT
>TRBJ2-5|.|TRBV5-1|.
CASSLTLTQETQYF
TGCGCCAGCAGCTTGACCCTAACCCAAGAGACCCAGTACTTC
>TRBJ1-1|.|TRBV5-1|.
CASSAAQGNTEAFF
TGCGCCAGCAGCGCCGCCCAGGGGAACACTGAAGCTTTCTTT
>TRBJ2-7|.|TRBV5-4|.
CASSLAAGTSYEQYF
TGTGCCAGCAGCTTGGCTGCGGGAACTAGTTACGAGCAGTACTTC
>TRBJ2-1|.|TRBV15|few
CATSRRLDDNEQFF
TGTGCCACCAGCAGGCGGCTTGACGACAATGAGCAGTTCTTC
>TRBJ1-6|.|TRBV6-5|.
CASATEAYNSPLHF
TGTGCCAGCGCCACGGAGGCCTATAATTCACCCCTCCACTTT
>TRBJ2-5|.|TRBV25-1|.
CASSDVRGIGETQYF
TGTGCCAGCAGTGATGTCCGGGGAATCGGAGAGACCCAGTACTTC
>TRBJ2-3|TRBD2|TRBV2|once
CASSREGSGGSDTQYF
TGTGCCAGCAGCCGGGAGGGTAGCGGGGGTTCAGATACGCAGTATTTT
>TRBJ2-1|TRBD2|TRBV18|.
CASSLIVVGTSGGYNEQFF
TGTGCCAGCTCACTAATTGTCGTAGGGACTAGCGGGGGATACAATGAGCAGTTCTTC
>TRBJ1-2|TRBD1|TRBV2|.
CASSNRGLYGYTF
TGTGCCAGCAGTAACAGGGGGTTGTATGGCTACACCTTC
>TRBJ2-2|.|TRBV10-2|.
CASSQRDTGELFF
TGCGCCAGCTCCCAGCGGGACACCGGGGAGCTGTTTTTT